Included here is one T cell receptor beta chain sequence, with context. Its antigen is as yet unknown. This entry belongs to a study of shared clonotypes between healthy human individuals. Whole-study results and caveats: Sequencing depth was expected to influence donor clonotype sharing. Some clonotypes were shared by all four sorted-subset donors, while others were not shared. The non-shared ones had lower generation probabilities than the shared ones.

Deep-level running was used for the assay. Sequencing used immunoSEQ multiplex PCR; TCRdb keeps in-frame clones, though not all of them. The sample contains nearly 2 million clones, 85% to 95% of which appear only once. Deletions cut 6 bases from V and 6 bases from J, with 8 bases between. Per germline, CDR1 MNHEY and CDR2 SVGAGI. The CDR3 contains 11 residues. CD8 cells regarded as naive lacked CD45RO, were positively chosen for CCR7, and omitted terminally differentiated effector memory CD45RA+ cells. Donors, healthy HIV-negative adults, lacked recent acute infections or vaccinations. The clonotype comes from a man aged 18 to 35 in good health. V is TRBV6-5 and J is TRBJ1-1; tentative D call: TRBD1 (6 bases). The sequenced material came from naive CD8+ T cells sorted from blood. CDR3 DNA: TGTGCCAGCAGCGAGGGGGCTGAAGCTTTCTTT. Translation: CASSEGAEAFF.